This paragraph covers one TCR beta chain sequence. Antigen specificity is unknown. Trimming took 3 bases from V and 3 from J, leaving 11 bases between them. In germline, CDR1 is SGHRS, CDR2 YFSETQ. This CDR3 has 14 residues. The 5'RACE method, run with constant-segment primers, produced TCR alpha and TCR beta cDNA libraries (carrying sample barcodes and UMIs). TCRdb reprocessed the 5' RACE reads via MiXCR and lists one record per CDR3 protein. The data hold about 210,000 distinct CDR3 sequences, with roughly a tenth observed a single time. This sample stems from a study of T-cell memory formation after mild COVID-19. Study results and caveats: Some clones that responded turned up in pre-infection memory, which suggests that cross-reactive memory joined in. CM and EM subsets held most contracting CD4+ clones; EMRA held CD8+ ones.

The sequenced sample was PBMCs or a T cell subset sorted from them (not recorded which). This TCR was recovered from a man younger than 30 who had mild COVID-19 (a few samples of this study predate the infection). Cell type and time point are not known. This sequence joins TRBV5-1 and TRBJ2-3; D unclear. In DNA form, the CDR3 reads TGCGCCAGCAGCTGGTCGGCCGAAACAGATACGCAGTATTTT. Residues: CASSWSAETDTQYF.